What follows is one TCR beta chain and its context. People who had autoimmune disease history or systemic immunosuppression were excluded. Using immunoSEQ multiplex PCR, the repertoire was profiled, and TCRdb retains in-frame clones only, with some absent. The repertoire holds about 100,000 clones, with approximately 90% as singletons. The sample belongs to a study of OX40 agonist ivuxolimab in advanced cancers. Background on the study: People in dose escalation had one of these cancers: hepatocellular carcinoma, melanoma, renal cell or head and neck cancer.

The V gene's germline CDR1 is MDHEN and CDR2 SYDVKM. This CDR3 contains 13 residues. The V and J ends lost 4 bases and 3 bases respectively, with 10 bases between them. The chain couples TRBV28 to TRBJ2-7; tentative D call: TRBD1 (5 bases). The sequence came from an adult with an advanced solid tumor such as melanoma, head and neck, liver or kidney cancer. Source: CD4+ or CD8+ T cells sorted from blood, taken in a trial of the OX40 agonist ivuxolimab. CDR3 DNA: TGTGCCAGCAGTTCCAGGGCCCGCTACGAGCAGTACTTC. Translation gives CASSSRARYEQYF. The variable domain in full, with the rest retrieved from reference TRBV28 and TRBJ2-7, is DVKVTQSSRYLVKRTGEKVFLECVQDMDHENMFWYRQDPGLGLRLIYFSYDVKMKEKGDIPEGYSVSREKKERFSLILESASTNQTSMYLCASSSRARYEQYFGPGTRLTVT.